These 19 T cell receptor beta chains came from one sample sequenced in a study of cytomegalovirus exposure and HLA in healthy donors. Primers: 60 Vbeta forward and 13 Jbeta reverse. Libraries were prepared by immunoSEQ multiplex PCR; TCRdb keeps only in-frame clonotypes and omits some of them. The table lists approximately 160,000 clones, 80% of them singletons, with approximately 4.1% in the top ten. The sequenced sample was PBMCs. All receptors derive from a woman between 50 and 59 years old in good health and CMV-seropositive.

CDR3: CASSLGQAFYGYTF. The CDR3, as DNA: TGTGCCAGCAGTTTAGGGCAGGCCTTCTATGGCTACACCTTC. The V gene is TRBV28, the J gene TRBJ1-2; D is unclear. Germline V gene sequence: CDR1 MDHEN, CDR2 SYDVKM. V dropped 2 bases and J dropped 4 bases, with 11 bases sitting between them. This CDR3 has 14 amino acids.

This clone was counted only a few times. This chain uses TRBV7-8 with TRBJ2-7, with D possibly matching TRBD1 (5 bases). The V gene lost 5 bases and the J gene lost 0 bases, with 14 bases spanning the gap. The length of the CDR3 is 15 residues. Germline V gene lookup returns CDR1 SGHVS and CDR2 FQNEAQ. CDR3 bases: TGTGCCAGCAGCGGGGCGGTAGGCTACTCCTACGAGCAGTACTTC. Amino acids: CASSGAVGYSYEQYF.

V is TRBV30 and J is TRBJ1-6; 8 bases align to TRBD1. CDR3 length: 14 residues. In germline, CDR1 is GTSNPN, CDR2 SVGIG (reference sequence). V dropped 2 bases and J dropped 9; count of bases not matched to a gene: 6. The CDR3 DNA reads TGTGCCTGGAGTTCCGACAGGGGAATTTCACCCCTCCACTTT. This sequence encodes CAWSSDRGISPLHF.

The CDR3 coding sequence is TGCGCCAGCAGTGAAGCAGGGGGATACGAGCAGTACTTC. Amino acid sequence: CASSEAGGYEQYF. This chain joins TRBV10-1 and TRBJ2-7; TRBD1 matches at 7 bases. V lost 3 bases to trimming and J lost 4 bases; unmatched junction nucleotides: 3. The CDR3 runs 13 residues. CDR1 is WNHNN, CDR2 SYGVQD, per germline (reference sequence).

This clone was recorded once. This rearrangement joins TRBV5-1 to TRBJ1-1; TRBD1 might be the D (5 bases). This CDR3 has 16 amino acids. Germline lookup yields CDR1 SGHRS and CDR2 YFSETQ. Deletions cut 0 bases from V and 3 bases from J, with 15 bases between. The CDR3 here is CASSLVAGRADTEAFF. The CDR3 bases are TGCGCCAGCAGCTTGGTTGCAGGCAGGGCCGACACTGAAGCTTTCTTT.

About this clone: Within the sample, other DNA sequences also encode this same CDR3. The V and J genes are TRBV19 and TRBJ1-1; TRBD1 matches at 8 bases. CDR1 LNHDA and CDR2 SQIVND come from the germline V gene (reference sequence). J gave up 4 bases and V 6 bases, and 4 bases lay outside the gene matches. The CDR3 is 13 amino acids. The CDR3 coding sequence is TGTGCCAGTAGATTACAGGGGGGCACTGAAGCTTTCTTT. Translated: CASRLQGGTEAFF.

This clone was observed a single time. This chain uses TRBV5-1 with TRBJ2-5; 10 nucleotides line up with TRBD1. The DNA end favors TRBJ2-7, so the J call may be wrong. Germline loops: CDR1 SGHRS, CDR2 YFSETQ. The CDR3 length is 15 residues. In nucleotides, the CDR3 is TGCGCCAGCAGCTCCACCGGGACAGGGGTTTCCGAGCAGTACTTC. Encoded protein: CASSSTGTGVSEQYF.

CDR3: CASSPAGNEQYF. The CDR3 DNA is TGTGCCAGCAGTCCCGCGGGGAACGAGCAGTACTTC. The genes are TRBV6-5 and TRBJ2-7, with TRBD2 as a possible D gene (6 bases). CDR1 MNHEY and CDR2 SVGAGI come from the germline V gene. This CDR3 contains 12 residues. V shed 5 bases and J shed 5 bases, with 10 bases lying between them.

In this sample, this clone turned up a few times. This chain joins TRBV14 and TRBJ1-5; no firm D call. The germline gives CDR1 SGHDN, CDR2 FVKESK. The V and J ends lost 3 bases and 4 bases respectively, with 22 bases between them. This CDR3 comprises 18 residues. The CDR3 is CASSHRGAGIPENQPQHF. The CDR3 DNA sequence: TGTGCCAGCAGCCACCGAGGAGCGGGGATCCCGGAGAATCAGCCCCAGCATTTT.

The rearrangement joins TRBV4-2 to TRBJ1-1; the match to TRBD1 covers 7 bases. Losses at the gene ends were 1 base for V and 0 bases for J; bases not matched to a gene: 8. CDR3 size: 17 residues. Germline V gives CDR1 LGHNA, CDR2 YNFKEQ. The CDR3 reads CASSQGSGTVLNTEAFF. DNA of the CDR3: TGTGCCAGCAGCCAAGGAAGTGGGACAGTATTGAACACTGAAGCTTTCTTT.

The chain has TRBV29-1 and TRBJ1-3, with D perhaps TRBD1 (5 bases). V was pared by 6 bases and J by 0 bases, with 12 bases between. Looked up from germline, CDR1 is SQVTM and CDR2 is ANQGSEA. This CDR3 is 14 amino acids long. The CDR3 region has the DNA TGCAGCGTAGCAAGGGGATACTCTGGAAACACCATATATTTT. Its translation: CSVARGYSGNTIYF.

The chain recombines TRBV28 with TRBJ1-5; perhaps TRBD1 as D (5 bases). With 5 bases removed from V and 5 bases from J, the gap between germline ends came to 13 bases. The CDR3 consists of 14 residues. CDR1 and CDR2 (germline): MDHEN, SYDVKM. The CDR3 sequence is CASSPWGDHQPQHF. DNA for the CDR3: TGTGCCAGCAGTCCGTGGGGGGACCATCAGCCCCAGCATTTT.

The chain couples TRBV4-3 to TRBJ1-4; D gene unclear. The germline gives CDR1 LGHNA, CDR2 YSLEER. CDR3 length equals 18 residues. Trimming stripped 0 bases from V and 0 bases from J, with 14 bases between. The CDR3 nucleotides are TGCGCCAGCAGCCAAGAGGGTAGGCAGGTTACAACTAATGAAAAACTGTTTTTT. This translates into CASSQEGRQVTTNEKLFF.

The chain couples TRBV7-3 to TRBJ2-5; 8 positions agree with TRBD1. The germline CDR1 and CDR2 sequences are SGHTA and FQGTGA. The CDR3 totals 15 residues. After removal of 5 bases from V and 5 bases from J, the junction contained 10 bases not matched to a gene. Written as DNA, the CDR3 is TGTGCCAGCAGCAGGACAGGGAAGGGTAGGGAGACCCAGTACTTC. It is translated as CASSRTGKGRETQYF.

The chain has TRBV27 and TRBJ2-1; D is perhaps TRBD2 (6 bases). V lost 5 bases, J lost 9 bases, and 17 bases lay in between. There are 14 residues in the CDR3. Germline V CDR1 and CDR2: MNHEY, SMNVEV (reference sequence). The CDR3 DNA is TGTGCCAGCAGTCCCTCTAGCGTCCTCGGTGAGCAGTTCTTC. As protein: CASSPSSVLGEQFF.

The chain is built from TRBV4-2 and TRBJ1-2; 11 nucleotides agree with TRBD1. The CDR3 has 15 amino acids. CDR1 and CDR2 from the germline V gene are LGHNA and YNFKEQ. V trimming: 3 bases; J trimming: 7 bases; junction bases outside the gene matches: 7. CDR3 loop: CASSHLDRGPLGYTF. For the CDR3, the DNA is TGTGCCAGCAGCCATCTGGACAGGGGGCCTCTTGGCTACACCTTC.

CDR3: CASTGRGYEQYF. The CDR3 DNA is TGTGCCTCCACAGGCAGGGGCTACGAGCAGTACTTC. The J gene is TRBJ2-7, the V gene TRBV2; tentatively, D is TRBD1 (6 bases). Germline V gives CDR1 SNHLY, CDR2 FYNNEI. The ends were cut back, 11 bases at V and 3 bases at J, with 14 bases in the middle. The CDR3 spans 12 residues.

The chain carries TRBV28 and TRBJ1-5; 10 nucleotides align to TRBD1. With V trimmed by 7 bases and J by 7 bases, 4 bases remained unmatched. CDR3 length: 13 amino acids. CDR1 and CDR2 (germline): MDHEN, SYDVKM. CDR3 DNA sequence: TGTGCCAGCATGACAGGGGGCTGGCAGCCCCAGCATTTT. It is translated as CASMTGGWQPQHF.

The V and J genes are TRBV7-2 and TRBJ2-1; 16 bases are a match to TRBD2. The germline V gene has CDR1 SGHTA and CDR2 FQGNSA. Trimming took 1 base from V and 12 from J; bases not matched to a gene: 9. The CDR3 extends over 17 amino acids. CDR3 DNA sequence: TGTGCCAGCAGCTTAGAAGGGACTAGCGGGGGGGCGCATGGGCAGTTCTTC. It translates to CASSLEGTSGGAHGQFF.